A single TCR beta chain is shown here with its context. Its target is not known. With 2 bases clipped from V and 0 bases from J, the junction kept 6 bases outside the gene matches. The germline V gene encodes CDR1 WNHNN and CDR2 SYGVQD (reference sequence). The CDR3 sequence is 18 residues long. Positive CCR7 selection of CD45RO-negative cells yielded the naive CD8 cells, and terminally differentiated effector memory CD45RA+ cells were excluded. This sample was included in a study of shared clonotypes between healthy human individuals. Generated by immunoSEQ multiplex PCR, the TCRdb table keeps only in-frame clones and is missing some. The table includes millions of clones, approximately 95% detected once. Whole-study results and caveats: The study found 4.5% to 5% of naive CD4 clonotypes shared across four donors. Relative to memory subsets, naive subsets generally showed larger estimated richness.

The sequencing sample was made of naive CD8+ T cells sorted from blood. The sequence derives from a man aged 18 to 29 in good health. The chain has TRBV10-1 and TRBJ2-2, with TRBD2 matching 10 bases. The CDR3: CASSETAGGPSNTGELFF. CDR3 sequence (DNA): TGCGCCAGCAGTGAGACAGCGGGAGGGCCCTCGAACACCGGGGAGCTGTTTTTT.